This record concerns one TCR beta chain sequence. Time point here: after neoadjuvant nivolumab, at surgical resection. These data belong to a study of neoadjuvant anti-PD-1 for oral cavity cancer. Libraries were prepared by immunoSEQ multiplex PCR; TCRdb keeps only in-frame clonotypes and omits some of them. In the table there are roughly 8,100 clones, approximately 66% of which are singletons. V shed 5 bases and J shed 5 bases, with 12 bases lying between them. This CDR3 region has 13 residues. Per germline, CDR1 SGHTA and CDR2 FQGNSA. This clonotype was obtained from a person aged 35-80 years with oral cavity squamous cell carcinoma. V gene TRBV7-2 combines with J gene TRBJ1-1; possible D gene TRBD1, 6 bases. Sequencing used PBMCs, obtained after nivolumab (anti-PD-1) treatment. CDR3 residues: CASSQQGGTEAFF. The CDR3 DNA reads TGTGCCAGCAGCCAACAGGGAGGGACTGAAGCTTTCTTT.